This T cell receptor (beta chain) was obtained from a study of identifying expanded T cells in peripheral blood. Overall study findings and caveats: Roughly two-week clone count variance significantly increased as total template count grew.

Assay: immunoSEQ multiplex PCR; the TCRdb copy retains only in-frame clones and omits some. The sample lists under 70,000 clones, roughly 86% occurring once. In regard to this clone: Antigen specificity is unknown.

During the collection period, no donor immune events like infections were recorded. There are 12 residues in the CDR3. CDR1 MDHEN and CDR2 SYDVKM come from the germline V gene. Between the trimmed V and J ends, which lost 6 bases and 6 bases, there was a span of 12 bases. The sequencing input was blood. The rearrangement links TRBV28 to TRBJ2-7; the D gene is possibly TRBD2 (6 bases). This TCR came from a person aged 18 to 70 in good health. The CDR3, as DNA: TGTGCCAGCAGCCCGGGACTTCTCGAGCAGTACTTC. Residues: CASSPGLLEQYF.